This T cell receptor beta chain was captured in a study of CD8 T cells in ankylosing spondylitis. With regard to this clonotype: Its antigen remains unidentified.

Study results and caveats: Disease-linked clones reportedly concentrated significantly in matched ankylosing spondylitis synovial fluid. Some of these motif variants have turned up before, in reports on reactive arthritis synovial fluid and blood. Disease-linked clones were found to be CD8+ and relatively rare in peripheral blood. Made up of under ten highly homologous variants, a TCR beta motif appeared characteristic of ankylosing spondylitis blood.

After removal of 3 bases from V and 4 bases from J, the junction contained 8 bases not matched to a gene. Germline CDR1 WSHSY, CDR2 SAAADI. This CDR3 has 16 amino acids. Generation of TCR beta libraries employed quantitative 5'-RACE incorporating molecular barcodes. Via MiXCR, TCRdb re-called the 5' RACE reads, giving one row per CDR3 protein. The repertoire has around 450,000 distinct CDR3 sequences, roughly 25% of them found once; the top ten carry 0.85% to 1%. The rearrangement joins TRBV10-2 to TRBJ2-5; 10 bases match TRBD1. This sequence originates from a male donor with ankylosing spondylitis. What was sequenced was blood, either unsorted or a sorted T cell fraction (not recorded which). The CDR3 sequence is CASSDRGTGVRETQYF. The CDR3 nucleotides read TGCGCCAGCAGTGACCGTGGGACAGGGGTTCGAGAGACCCAGTACTTC.